This TCR beta chain came from a study of T cells after yellow fever vaccination. TCRdb independently ran MiXCR on the 5' RACE reads; one entry per CDR3 protein. The sample carries around 590,000 distinct CDR3 sequences, more than 9% recorded once. CDR1 and CDR2 (germline): SGHVS, FNYEAQ. Trimming pared 2 bases from V and 2 bases from J, leaving 13 bases between. The CDR3 extends over 15 amino acids. Findings of the study overall: Weaker, the secondary response had a peak occurring faster, on day 5 versus 15.

In the case of this clonotype: Antigen: not known.

This clonotype was obtained from a man younger than 40 who received the YFV17D yellow fever vaccine. This specimen consisted of PBMCs, obtained on the day of the yellow fever booster vaccination. This chain connects TRBV7-6 to TRBJ2-7; D possibly matches TRBD1 or TRBD2 (6 bases each). The DNA of the CDR3 is TGTGCCAGCAGCTTAACCCTGGGGGGCCCCTACGAGCAGTACTTC. Protein sequence: CASSLTLGGPYEQYF.